This T cell receptor beta chain was obtained from a study of OX40 agonist ivuxolimab in advanced cancers. About the study: Having had anti-PD-1, anti-PD-L1 or anti-CTLA-4 therapy before was allowed, and over 35% had some.

The CDR3 sequence is 13 residues long. V was clipped by 2 bases and J by 6 bases, with 10 bases between them. Germline V lookup: CDR1 MNHEY, CDR2 SVGAGI. Produced via immunoSEQ multiplex PCR; TCRdb's table is partial and in-frame only. The repertoire holds under 85,000 clones, with nearly 95% as singletons. The chain couples TRBV6-5 to TRBJ1-1, with D perhaps TRBD1 (5 bases). The sequencing used CD4+ or CD8+ T cells sorted from blood, collected in a trial of the OX40 agonist ivuxolimab. The source is an adult with an advanced solid tumor such as melanoma, head and neck, liver or kidney cancer. For the CDR3, the DNA is TGTGCCAGCAGTTACGGCAGGGCTGCTGAAGCTTTCTTT. Amino acid sequence: CASSYGRAAEAFF.